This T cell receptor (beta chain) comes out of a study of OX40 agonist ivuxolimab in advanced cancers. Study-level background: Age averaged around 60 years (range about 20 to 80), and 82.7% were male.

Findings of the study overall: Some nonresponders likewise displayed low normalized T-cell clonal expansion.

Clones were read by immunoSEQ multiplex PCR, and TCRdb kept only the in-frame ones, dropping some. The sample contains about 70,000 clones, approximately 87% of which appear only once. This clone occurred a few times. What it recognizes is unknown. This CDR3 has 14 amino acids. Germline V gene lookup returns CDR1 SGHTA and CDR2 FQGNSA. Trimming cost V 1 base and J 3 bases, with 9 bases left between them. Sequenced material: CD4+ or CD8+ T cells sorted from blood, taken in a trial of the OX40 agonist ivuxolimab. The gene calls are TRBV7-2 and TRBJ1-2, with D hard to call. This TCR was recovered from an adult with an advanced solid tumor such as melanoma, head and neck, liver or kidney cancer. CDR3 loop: CASSLDYLDYGYTF. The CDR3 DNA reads TGTGCCAGCAGCTTAGATTACCTTGACTATGGCTACACCTTC.